The 23 T cell receptor beta chains reported below all come from one sample, sequenced in a study of T-cell reconstitution after alpha-beta-depleted transplantation in children. Unique molecular identifiers tagged the TCRbeta library. TCRdb passed the PCR reads through MiXCR, listing each CDR3 protein once. The table shows over 550,000 distinct CDR3 sequences, with roughly a tenth occurring only once. Sample: PBMCs from the stem cell graft donor, taken from the stem cell graft. The receptors here all came from a human donor who donated a stem cell graft to a child with acute myeloid leukemia.

Notes on this clonotype: This may stem from a read error, because a much larger clone lies one nucleotide away. V and J are TRBV5-1 and TRBJ2-7; 8 bases align to TRBD1. CDR1 and CDR2 from the germline V gene are SGHRS and YFSETQ. The CDR3 runs 13 residues. CDR3 amino acids: CAGRGPGTYEQYF. CDR3 bases: TGCGCCGGCAGGGGGCCAGGAACCTACGAGCAGTACTTC.

The gene calls are TRBV2 and TRBJ2-7; D tentatively fits TRBD1 or TRBD2 (5 bases each). V shed 5 bases and J shed 6 bases, with 17 bases lying between them. Germline-derived CDR1 and CDR2 are SNHLY and FYNNEI. The CDR3 sequence is 14 residues long. The CDR3 loop reads CASSLSGTPSEQYF. CDR3 DNA sequence: TGTGCCAGCAGTCTCTCGGGGACCCCGTCCGAGCAGTACTTC.

There are a few counts of this clonotype. CDR3 sequence (DNA): TGTGCCAGCAGACAAAAAGAGGGACTAGCGGGAGTACAGTACTTC. It yields the protein CASRQKEGLAGVQYF. The chain combines TRBV27 with TRBJ2-4, with 14 nucleotides matching TRBD2. Germline V CDR1 and CDR2: MNHEY, SMNVEV (reference sequence). V trimming: 6 bases; J trimming: 13 bases; junction bases outside the gene matches: 11. The CDR3 is 15 residues long.

This clonotype was found a few times. The CDR3 protein is CASSPGPRTYEQYF. The DNA for the CDR3 is TGTGCCAGCAGCCCGGGACCAAGGACCTACGAGCAGTACTTC. The rearrangement uses TRBV28 and TRBJ2-7; D is tentatively TRBD1 or TRBD2 (5 bases each). The V gene's germline CDR1 is MDHEN and CDR2 SYDVKM. Trimming stripped 6 bases from V and 2 bases from J, with 14 bases between. This CDR3 has 14 residues. Looking up the rest from reference TRBV28 and TRBJ2-7 gives the full variable domain: DVKVTQSSRYLVKRTGEKVFLECVQDMDHENMFWYRQDPGLGLRLIYFSYDVKMKEKGDIPEGYSVSREKKERFSLILESASTNQTSMYLCASSPGPRTYEQYFGPGTRLTVT.

Ten or more counts support this clonotype. The gene calls are TRBV7-2 and TRBJ1-4, with a possible D match to TRBD1 (6 bases). This CDR3 has 14 amino acids. The germline V gene has CDR1 SGHTA and CDR2 FQGNSA. V was cut by 5 bases and J by 6 bases, with 13 bases left in between. The CDR3 sequence: CASSLSGGDEKLFF. Here the CDR3 DNA reads TGTGCCAGCAGCCTGAGCGGGGGCGATGAAAAACTGTTTTTT.

This clonotype has only a few counts. The CDR3 DNA reads as TGTGCCAGCAGTTACTCCTTCGGGAGGGACGAGCAGTACTTC. Protein sequence: CASSYSFGRDEQYF. The chain is built from TRBV6-5 and TRBJ2-7; TRBD2 agrees at 8 bases. The trim removed 0 bases at V and 5 bases at J, leaving 3 bases unmatched. The CDR3 is 14 residues long. Germline loops: CDR1 MNHEY, CDR2 SVGAGI.

This chain uses TRBV9 with TRBJ2-2, with D uncertain. Germline V gene lookup returns CDR1 SGDLS and CDR2 YYNGEE. This CDR3 region has 13 residues. Trimming shortened V by 1 base and J by 7 bases, and 8 bases separated the two germline ends. The CDR3 DNA reads as TGTGCCAGCAGCGTATCGGTGGGCGGGGAGCTGTTTTTT. This encodes CASSVSVGGELFF.

This clonotype was seen ten or more times. This rearrangement joins TRBV9 to TRBJ1-4; perhaps TRBD1 as D (6 bases). The CDR3 consists of 14 residues. Trimming left V 4 bases short and J 8 bases short, with 15 bases between. The V gene's germline CDR1 is SGDLS and CDR2 YYNGEE. This chain's CDR3 is CASSPNWGQEKLFF. In DNA, the CDR3 is TGTGCCAGCAGCCCCAACTGGGGGCAAGAAAAACTGTTTTTT.

This clonotype was recorded many times. The chain carries TRBV7-2 and TRBJ2-3; D possibly corresponds to TRBD2 (6 bases). The CDR3 extends over 14 amino acids. V lost 4 bases to trimming and J lost 2 bases, with 10 bases between them. Germline V gene lookup returns CDR1 SGHTA and CDR2 FQGNSA. CDR3 sequence (DNA): TGTGCCAGCAGCTCTTCTAGCGTCACAGATACGCAGTATTTT. The encoded protein is CASSSSSVTDTQYF.

This clonotype occurred many times. The V call is TRBV9, the J call TRBJ2-3; D gene uncertain. Germline assignment: CDR1 SGDLS and CDR2 YYNGEE. The ends were cut back, 0 bases at V and 3 bases at J, with 11 bases in the middle. The CDR3 consists of 15 residues. CDR3 amino acids: CASSVADGKTDTQYF. Here the CDR3 DNA reads TGTGCCAGCAGCGTAGCTGACGGAAAAACAGATACGCAGTATTTT. Full variable domain (rest looked up from reference TRBV9 and TRBJ2-3): DSGVTQTPKHLITATGQRVTLRCSPRSGDLSVYWYQQSLDQGLQFLIQYYNGEERAKGNILERFSAQQFPDLHSELNLSSLELGDSALYFCASSVADGKTDTQYFGPGTRLTVL.

A few counts support this clonotype. The chain carries TRBV6-2 or TRBV6-3 and TRBJ2-1; D may be TRBD2 (6 bases). Looked up from germline, CDR1 is MNHEY and CDR2 is SVGEGT. Deletions cut 7 bases from V and 5 bases from J, with 18 bases between. The CDR3 totals 15 residues. The DNA for the CDR3 is TGTGCCAGCACTTCAGCGGGTCTGGGCGACAATGAGCAGTTCTTC. This translates into CASTSAGLGDNEQFF.

This clonotype came up a few times. The rearrangement links TRBV6-8 to TRBJ2-1; 8 bases fit TRBD2. Unmatched junction bases numbered 15, after V lost 10 bases and J lost 4 bases. Germline values: CDR1 MNHGY, CDR2 SAAAGT. CDR3 length equals 16 residues. The CDR3, as DNA: TGTGCCACCGACACTAGCGGTACTTACTTATACAATGAGCAGTTCTTC. Encoded protein: CATDTSGTYLYNEQFF.

This chain links TRBV2 with TRBJ2-7; the match to TRBD2 covers 12 bases. CDR1 and CDR2 from the germline V gene are SNHLY and FYNNEI. With 8 bases clipped from V and 6 bases from J, the junction kept 5 bases outside the gene matches. There are 13 residues in the CDR3. The CDR3 DNA is TGTGCCAGCTGGGAGGGACTAGCGGGCGAGCAGTACTTC. Translating gives CASWEGLAGEQYF. Full variable domain (remainder filled in from reference TRBV2 and TRBJ2-7): EPEVTQTPSHQVTQMGQEVILRCVPISNHLYFYWYRQILGQKVEFLVSFYNNEISEKSEIFDDQFSVERPDGSNFTLKIRSTKLEDSAMYFCASWEGLAGEQYFGPGTRLTVT.

As concerns this clonotype: The conserved final phenylalanine or tryptophan is absent from the CDR3, which likely points to a read error. The chain joins TRBV20-1 to TRBJ2-1; 14 positions agree with TRBD2. Germline CDR1 and CDR2: DFQATT and SNEGSKA (reference sequence). CDR3 length: 20 amino acids. Losses at the gene ends were 0 bases for V and 0 bases for J; bases not matched to a gene: 10. The CDR3 nucleotides are TGCAGTGCTAGAGACCCAGGACTAGCGGGAGGAGTACGCTCCTACAATGAGCAGTTCTGC. It is translated as CSARDPGLAGGVRSYNEQFC.

This clonotype occurred many times. The rearrangement uses TRBV5-1 and TRBJ2-2; D might be TRBD2 (5 bases). The ends were cut back, 2 bases at V and 0 bases at J, with 8 bases in the middle. Germline V gene sequence: CDR1 SGHRS, CDR2 YFSETQ. The CDR3 runs 15 residues. The CDR3: CASSLEGPNTGELFF. In DNA form, the CDR3 reads TGCGCCAGCAGCTTAGAGGGTCCGAACACCGGGGAGCTGTTTTTT.

The table lists this clonotype with many counts. The chain joins TRBV5-4 to TRBJ2-5; no firm D call. The V end lost 5 bases, the J end lost 2 bases, and 4 bases lay between the germline ends. This CDR3 has 11 amino acids. Per germline, CDR1 SGHNT and CDR2 YYREEE (reference sequence). CDR3 residues: CASREQETQYF. DNA of the CDR3: TGTGCCAGCAGGGAACAAGAGACCCAGTACTTC.

The chain combines TRBV7-2 with TRBJ1-2; possible D gene TRBD1, 5 bases. Deletions cut 6 bases from V and 8 bases from J, with 13 bases between. This CDR3 has 12 amino acids. Per germline, CDR1 SGHTA and CDR2 FQGNSA. The CDR3 DNA is TGTGCCAGCAGTCAGTCAGGGACGGGCTACACCTTC. This encodes CASSQSGTGYTF.

This clonotype appeared many times. The J gene is TRBJ2-3, the V gene TRBV29-1, with TRBD2 matching 9 bases. Germline CDR1 and CDR2: SQVTM and ANQGSEA. The CDR3 totals 16 residues. With V trimmed by 1 base and J by 2 bases, 7 bases remained unmatched. CDR3 sequence reads: CSVEGEASGNTDTQYF. The CDR3 bases are TGCAGCGTTGAAGGGGAGGCTAGCGGGAACACAGATACGCAGTATTTT.

This clonotype was counted at least ten times. This chain joins TRBV12-3 or TRBV12-4 and TRBJ2-1; D is undetermined. The V end was cut by 6 bases, the J end by 2 bases, with 5 bases between. This CDR3 spans 12 amino acids. This CDR3 is CASRETYNEQFF. The CDR3, as DNA: TGTGCCAGCAGAGAGACCTACAATGAGCAGTTCTTC.

This clonotype was counted at least ten times. The chain uses TRBV28 and TRBJ2-1; TRBD2 matches 11 bases. Trimming at V came to 8 bases and at J to 15 bases, leaving 12 bases not matched to a gene. CDR1 MDHEN and CDR2 SYDVKM come from the germline V gene. CDR3 length equals 13 residues. The CDR3 sequence: CASRTSGSRAWFF. The CDR3 nucleotides read TGTGCCAGCCGTACTAGCGGGAGCAGGGCATGGTTCTTC. Full variable domain (missing parts from reference TRBV28 and TRBJ2-1): DVKVTQSSRYLVKRTGEKVFLECVQDMDHENMFWYRQDPGLGLRLIYFSYDVKMKEKGDIPEGYSVSREKKERFSLILESASTNQTSMYLCASRTSGSRAWFFGPGTRLTVL.

The rearrangement links TRBV19 to TRBJ1-4; a weak D match, TRBD1 (6 bases). V gave up 9 bases and J gave up 4 bases, with 12 bases separating them. This CDR3 is built from 13 residues. Looked up from germline, CDR1 is LNHDA and CDR2 is SQIVND (reference sequence). The CDR3 region has the DNA TGTGCCAGCCTCGGACAGTTTAATGAAAAACTGTTTTTT. Translation gives CASLGQFNEKLFF.

This clonotype was picked up many times. The genes are TRBV20-1 and TRBJ2-1; D is perhaps TRBD1 or TRBD2 (5 bases each). Germline V gives CDR1 DFQATT, CDR2 SNEGSKA (reference sequence). There are 14 residues in the CDR3. Trimming took off 8 bases at V and 7 bases at J, with 21 bases between the two ends. The chain's CDR3 is CSLLGASIVNEQFF. As DNA, the CDR3 is TGCAGTTTACTCGGGGCATCCATTGTGAATGAGCAGTTCTTC.

V gene TRBV4-1 combines with J gene TRBJ2-3; TRBD2 might be the D (5 bases). The CDR3 spans 15 residues. V was cut by 4 bases and J by 4 bases, with 15 bases left in between. The germline V gene encodes CDR1 MGHRA and CDR2 YSYEKL. CDR3 sequence (DNA): TGCGCCAGCAGCCGAGTCGCGGGTCAGGCAGATACGCAGTATTTT. Amino acid sequence: CASSRVAGQADTQYF.